This TCR beta chain is drawn from a study of shared clonotypes between healthy human individuals. General observations from the study: Limitation of the genetic and exposure-history diversity represented came from the few donors.

Measured with immunoSEQ multiplex PCR; TCRdb has only the in-frame clones, and not every one. The table lists hundreds of thousands of clones, roughly 77% of them singletons, with roughly 13% in the top ten. This CDR3 region has 14 residues. Germline V CDR1 and CDR2: MGHRA, YSYEKL. J gave up 2 bases and V 1 base, and 2 bases lay outside the gene matches. Concerning this clone: Its target is not known.

The chain uses TRBV4-1 and TRBJ2-7, with 7 bases identical to TRBD1. This receptor was identified in a woman aged 40-49 years in good health. Some clones in this sample may be carry-over from other donors' samples. What was sequenced was PBMCs. In DNA, the CDR3 is TGCGCCAGCAGCCAAGGACAGGGAACCTACGAGCAGTACTTC. It translates to CASSQGQGTYEQYF.